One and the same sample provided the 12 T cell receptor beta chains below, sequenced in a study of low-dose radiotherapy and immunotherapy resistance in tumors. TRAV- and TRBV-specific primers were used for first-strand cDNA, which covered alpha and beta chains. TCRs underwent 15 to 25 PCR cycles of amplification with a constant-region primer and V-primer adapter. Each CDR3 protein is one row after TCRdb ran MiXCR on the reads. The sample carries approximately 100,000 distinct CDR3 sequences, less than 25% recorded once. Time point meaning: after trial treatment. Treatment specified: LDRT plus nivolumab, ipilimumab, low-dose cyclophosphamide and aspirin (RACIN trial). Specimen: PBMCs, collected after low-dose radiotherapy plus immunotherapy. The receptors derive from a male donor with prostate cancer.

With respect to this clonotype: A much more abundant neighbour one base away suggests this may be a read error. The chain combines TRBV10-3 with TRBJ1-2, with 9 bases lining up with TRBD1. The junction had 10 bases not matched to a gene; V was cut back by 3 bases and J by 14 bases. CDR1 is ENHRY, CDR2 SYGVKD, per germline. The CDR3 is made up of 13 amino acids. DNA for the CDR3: TGTGCCATCAGTGAAGGGACAGGGCCGTTGTTGACCTTC. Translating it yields CAISEGTGPLLTF.

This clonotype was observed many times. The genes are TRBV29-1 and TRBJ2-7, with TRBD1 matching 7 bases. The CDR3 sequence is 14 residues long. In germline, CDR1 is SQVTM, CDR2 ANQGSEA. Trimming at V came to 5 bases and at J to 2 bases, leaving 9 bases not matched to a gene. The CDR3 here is CSVIIPDRAYEQYF. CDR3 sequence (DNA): TGCAGCGTTATAATACCCGACAGGGCCTACGAGCAGTACTTC.

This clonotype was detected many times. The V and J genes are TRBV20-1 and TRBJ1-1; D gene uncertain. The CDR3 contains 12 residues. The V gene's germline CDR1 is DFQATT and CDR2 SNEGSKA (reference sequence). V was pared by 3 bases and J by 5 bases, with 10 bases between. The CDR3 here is CSASWVWTEAFF. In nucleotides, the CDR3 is TGCAGTGCTAGTTGGGTTTGGACTGAAGCTTTCTTT.

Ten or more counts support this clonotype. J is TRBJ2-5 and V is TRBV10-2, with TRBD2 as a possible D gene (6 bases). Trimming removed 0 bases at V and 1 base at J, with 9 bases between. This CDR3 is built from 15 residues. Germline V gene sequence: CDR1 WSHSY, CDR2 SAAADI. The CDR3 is CASSESEGTQETQYF. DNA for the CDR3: TGCGCCAGCAGTGAGTCGGAGGGTACCCAAGAGACCCAGTACTTC.

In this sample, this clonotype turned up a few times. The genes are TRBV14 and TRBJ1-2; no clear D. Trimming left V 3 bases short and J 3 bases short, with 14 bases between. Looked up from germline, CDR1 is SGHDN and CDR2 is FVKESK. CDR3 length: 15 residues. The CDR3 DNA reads TGTGCCAGCAGCCACTCGGGCCCGACGGACTATGGCTACACCTTC. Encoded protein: CASSHSGPTDYGYTF.

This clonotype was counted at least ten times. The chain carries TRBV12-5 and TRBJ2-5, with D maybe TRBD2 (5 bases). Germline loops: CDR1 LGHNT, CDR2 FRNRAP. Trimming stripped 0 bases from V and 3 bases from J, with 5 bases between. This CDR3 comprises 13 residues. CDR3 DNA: TGTGCTAGTGGTTTGGTCGGGGAAGAGACCCAGTACTTC. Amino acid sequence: CASGLVGEETQYF.

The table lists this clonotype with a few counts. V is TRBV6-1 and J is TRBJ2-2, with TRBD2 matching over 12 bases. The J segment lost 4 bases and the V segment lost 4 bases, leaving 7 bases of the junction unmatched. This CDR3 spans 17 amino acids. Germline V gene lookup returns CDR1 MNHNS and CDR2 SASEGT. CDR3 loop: CASSVLAGGPSTGELFF. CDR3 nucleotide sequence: TGTGCCAGCAGTGTGCTAGCGGGAGGGCCAAGCACCGGGGAGCTGTTTTTT.

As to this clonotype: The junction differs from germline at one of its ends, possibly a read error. CDR3 in amino acids: CASSEEEGSSYEQYF. For the CDR3, the DNA is TGTGCCAGCAGCGAAGAGGAAGGGAGCTCCTACGAGCAGTACTTC. The chain employs TRBV4-1 and TRBJ2-7; perhaps TRBD2 as D (5 bases). This CDR3 comprises 15 residues. CDR1 is MGHRA, CDR2 YSYEKL, per germline.

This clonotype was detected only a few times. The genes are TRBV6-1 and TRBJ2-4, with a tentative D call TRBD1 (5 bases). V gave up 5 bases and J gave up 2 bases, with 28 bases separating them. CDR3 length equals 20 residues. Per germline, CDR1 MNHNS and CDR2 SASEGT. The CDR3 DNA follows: TGTGCCAGCAGTCGTTCCCTTTCCTTTGACAGTCTAAAGACCAAAAACATTCAGTACTTC. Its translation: CASSRSLSFDSLKTKNIQYF.

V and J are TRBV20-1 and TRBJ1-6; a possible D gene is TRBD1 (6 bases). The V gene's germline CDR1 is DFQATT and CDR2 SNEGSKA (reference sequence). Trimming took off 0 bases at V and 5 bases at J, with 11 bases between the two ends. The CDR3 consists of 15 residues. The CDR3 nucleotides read TGCAGTGCTAGAGAGTGGAGGGGGGATAATTCACCCCTCCACTTT. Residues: CSAREWRGDNSPLHF.

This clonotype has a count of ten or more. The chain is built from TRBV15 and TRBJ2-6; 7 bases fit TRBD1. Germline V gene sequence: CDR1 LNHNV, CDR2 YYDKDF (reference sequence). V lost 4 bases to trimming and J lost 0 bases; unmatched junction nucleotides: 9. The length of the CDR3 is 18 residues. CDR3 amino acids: CATSTTGAKSSGANVLTF. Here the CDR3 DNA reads TGTGCCACCAGCACCACAGGGGCCAAGAGCTCTGGGGCCAACGTCCTGACTTTC.

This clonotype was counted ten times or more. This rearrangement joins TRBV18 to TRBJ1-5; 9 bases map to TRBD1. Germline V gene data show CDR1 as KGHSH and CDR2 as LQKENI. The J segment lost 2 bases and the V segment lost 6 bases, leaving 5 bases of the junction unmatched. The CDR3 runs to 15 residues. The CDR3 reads CASSQDRGGNQPQHF. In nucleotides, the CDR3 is TGTGCCAGCTCGCAGGACAGGGGCGGCAATCAGCCCCAGCATTTT.